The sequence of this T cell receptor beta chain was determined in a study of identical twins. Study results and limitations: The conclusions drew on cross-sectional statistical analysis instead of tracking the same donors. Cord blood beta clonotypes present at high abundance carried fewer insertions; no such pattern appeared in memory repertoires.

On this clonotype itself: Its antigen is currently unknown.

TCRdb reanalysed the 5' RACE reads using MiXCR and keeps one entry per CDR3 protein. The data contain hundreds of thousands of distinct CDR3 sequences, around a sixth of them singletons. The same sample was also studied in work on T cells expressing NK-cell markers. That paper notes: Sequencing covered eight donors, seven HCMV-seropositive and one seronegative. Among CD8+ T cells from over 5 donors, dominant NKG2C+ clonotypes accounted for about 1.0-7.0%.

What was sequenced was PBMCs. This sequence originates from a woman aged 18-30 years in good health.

The CDR3 nucleotides are TGCAGCATTGGAGCCGTGATAACGCAGTATTTT. Its translation: CSIGAVITQYF. V is TRBV29-1 and J is TRBJ2-3; D not resolved. The CDR3 length is 11 residues. Trimming took 8 bases from V and 9 from J, leaving 15 bases between them. In germline, CDR1 is SQVTM, CDR2 ANQGSEA.